This record concerns one T cell receptor (beta chain) sequence. Its specificity is unknown. The data belong to a study of CD8+ T cells in alopecia areata. Study details: It was oral tofacitinib, at 5 to 10 mg twice daily, that treated patients received. The study's findings and limits: Although TCR sharing was seen in mice, sharing across patients was less clear, possibly for HLA-related reasons.

The V end lost 5 bases, the J end lost 2 bases, and 16 bases lay between the germline ends. The CDR3 covers 16 residues. The V gene's germline CDR1 is SGHVS and CDR2 FQNEAQ. RNA was isolated and reverse transcribed to cDNA, the sequencing template. Measured with immunoSEQ multiplex PCR; TCRdb has only the in-frame clones, and not every one. This table holds more than 90,000 clones, roughly 64% found once. Treatment specified: oral pan-JAK inhibitor, 5-10 mg twice daily. Starting from PBMCs, sorting isolated CD4+ and CD8+ T cells. The clonotype was recovered from a human donor with alopecia areata. The material was CD8+ T cells sorted from blood, obtained at week 4, from a patient treated with tofacitinib. The chain has TRBV7-8 and TRBJ1-5; D ambiguous. This CDR3 reads CASSPHPDGGNQPQHF. The CDR3, as DNA: TGTGCCAGCAGCCCTCATCCCGACGGGGGCAATCAGCCCCAGCATTTT.